This passage covers 32 T cell receptor beta chains from one sample sequenced in a study of cytomegalovirus exposure and HLA in healthy donors. Generated by immunoSEQ multiplex PCR, the TCRdb table keeps only in-frame clones and is missing some. Of 240,000 or so clones listed, around 86% are singletons. Source material: PBMCs. The source is a woman aged 25 to 39 in good health and CMV-seropositive.

The chain carries TRBV7-3 and TRBJ2-3, with 7 bases lining up with TRBD2. J was trimmed by 2 bases and V by 5 bases; bases with no gene match: 10. CDR1 and CDR2 from the germline V gene are SGHTA and FQGTGA. There are 16 residues in the CDR3. CDR3 loop: CASSPSGQGFTDTQYF. For the CDR3, the DNA is TGTGCCAGCAGCCCTAGCGGACAAGGGTTCACAGATACGCAGTATTTT.

This sequence joins TRBV28 and TRBJ2-7; tentatively, D is TRBD1 (6 bases). Germline V gene data show CDR1 as MDHEN and CDR2 as SYDVKM. V shed 4 bases and J shed 3 bases, with 13 bases lying between them. This CDR3 has 14 amino acids. The CDR3, as DNA: TGTGCCAGCAGTTCGGCAGGGGCGGACTACGAGCAGTACTTC. Its translation is CASSSAGADYEQYF.

This CDR3 is CAWSYSGQGYEQYF. As DNA, the CDR3 is TGTGCCTGGAGTTACTCGGGACAGGGGTACGAGCAGTACTTC. The genes are TRBV30 and TRBJ2-7; 10 nucleotides agree with TRBD1. The CDR3 length is 14 residues. Looked up from germline, CDR1 is GTSNPN and CDR2 is SVGIG (reference sequence). J lost 4 bases, V lost 2 bases, and 5 bases had no gene match.

The rearrangement joins TRBV9 to TRBJ2-2, with 10 bases matching TRBD1. CDR3 length: 15 residues. The junction had 2 bases not matched to a gene; V was cut back by 3 bases and J by 3 bases. The V gene's germline CDR1 is SGDLS and CDR2 YYNGEE. CDR3 DNA sequence: TGTGCCAGCAGCGCCGGGACAGGGGACACCGGGGAGCTGTTTTTT. Translated: CASSAGTGDTGELFF.

The chain joins TRBV7-2 to TRBJ2-7; 11 bases fit TRBD2. The CDR3 consists of 15 residues. The V gene end was trimmed by 5 bases and the J gene end by 2 bases; junction bases not matched to a gene: 5. Germline CDR1 and CDR2: SGHTA and FQGNSA. This chain's CDR3 is CASSTMTSGTYEQYF. CDR3 bases: TGTGCCAGCAGCACGATGACTAGCGGGACCTACGAGCAGTACTTC. The entire variable domain, with the rest obtained from reference TRBV7-2 and TRBJ2-7, is as follows: GAGVSQSPSNKVTEKGKDVELRCDPISGHTALYWYRQSLGQGLEFLIYFQGNSAPDKSGLPSDRFSAERTGGSVSTLTIQRTQQEDSAVYLCASSTMTSGTYEQYFGPGTRLTVT.

This sequence joins TRBV4-1 and TRBJ1-2; 10 nucleotides agree with TRBD1. The length of the CDR3 is 16 residues. Germline V gives CDR1 MGHRA, CDR2 YSYEKL. The trim removed 1 base at V and 8 bases at J, leaving 10 bases unmatched. The CDR3 bases are TGCGCCAGCAGCCAAGGAACCGGGACAGGGGCATACGGCTACACCTTC. It yields the protein CASSQGTGTGAYGYTF.

For the CDR3, the DNA is TGTGCCAGCAGCATAACTAGCGGCACAGATACGCAGTATTTT. Protein sequence: CASSITSGTDTQYF. V and J are TRBV11-3 and TRBJ2-3, with 7 bases fitting TRBD2. With V trimmed by 5 bases and J by 1 base, 3 bases remained unmatched. CDR3 length: 14 residues. In germline, CDR1 is SGHNT, CDR2 YENEEA. Drawing the rest from reference TRBV11-3 and TRBJ2-3, the complete variable domain is EAGVVQSPRYKIIEKKQPVAFWCNPISGHNTLYWYLQNLGQGPELLIRYENEEAVDDSQLPKDRFSAERLKGVDSTLKIQPAELGDSAVYLCASSITSGTDTQYFGPGTRLTVL.

The chain employs TRBV5-1 and TRBJ2-7; 8 nucleotides align to TRBD2. Germline assignment: CDR1 SGHRS and CDR2 YFSETQ. CDR3 size: 14 residues. V lost 0 bases, J lost 6 bases, and 5 bases stayed unmatched. The CDR3 region is CASSLAGTRSEQYF. The DNA for the CDR3 is TGCGCCAGCAGCTTGGCCGGGACTAGAAGCGAGCAGTACTTC. The full variable domain, in which reference TRBV5-1 and TRBJ2-7 provide the parts outside the CDR3, is KAGVTQTPRYLIKTRGQQVTLSCSPISGHRSVSWYQQTPGQGLQFLFEYFSETQRNKGNFPGRFSGRQFSNSRSEMNVSTLELGDSALYLCASSLAGTRSEQYFGPGTRLTVT.

The rearrangement joins TRBV5-1 to TRBJ2-2, with 10 bases identical to TRBD2. CDR3 length: 16 residues. Germline CDR1 is SGHRS and CDR2 is YFSETQ. The V and J ends lost 0 bases and 4 bases, in that order; junction bases with no gene match: 3. CDR3 loop: CASSLVSSGSTGELFF. The CDR3 nucleotides are TGCGCCAGCAGCTTGGTGTCTAGCGGGAGCACCGGGGAGCTGTTTTTT.

This clone was counted a single time. The chain links TRBV10-3 to TRBJ1-2; D may be TRBD1 (6 bases). The CDR3 extends over 15 amino acids. Trimming shortened V by 6 bases and J by 8 bases, and 22 bases separated the two germline ends. The V gene's germline CDR1 is ENHRY and CDR2 SYGVKD. The CDR3 nucleotides read TGTGCCATCAGCGACCGGCCCGCAGGGGCTCGAGGCTACACCTTC. This sequence encodes CAISDRPAGARGYTF.

The rearrangement uses TRBV5-4 and TRBJ1-3; no definite D call. V gave up 4 bases and J gave up 0 bases, with 14 bases separating them. This CDR3 region has 16 residues. Germline assignment: CDR1 SGHNT and CDR2 YYREEE (reference sequence). The CDR3 DNA reads as TGTGCCAGCAGCCCAGCGCATCCGAACTCTGGAAACACCATATATTTT. This sequence encodes CASSPAHPNSGNTIYF. Complete variable domain (other parts from reference TRBV5-4 and TRBJ1-3): ETGVTQSPTHLIKTRGQQVTLRCSSQSGHNTVSWYQQALGQGPQFIFQYYREEENGRGNFPPRFSGLQFPNYSSELNVNALELDDSALYLCASSPAHPNSGNTIYFGEGSWLTVV.

The chain uses TRBV6-5 and TRBJ1-2, with D perhaps matching TRBD1 (5 bases). V was trimmed by 4 bases and J by 5 bases, leaving 8 bases between them. Germline V gives CDR1 MNHEY, CDR2 SVGAGI. This CDR3 is built from 12 residues. CDR3 DNA sequence: TGTGCCAGCAGTTTGGGGGGATATGGCTACACCTTC. The encoded protein is CASSLGGYGYTF.

The rearrangement links TRBV12-5 to TRBJ1-1, with TRBD1 matching 9 bases. There are 15 residues in the CDR3. From germline, CDR1 is LGHNT and CDR2 FRNRAP. V was clipped by 0 bases and J by 12 bases; unmatched bases: 11. CDR3 loop: CASGLVLSPGQGTFF. The CDR3 nucleotides are TGTGCTAGTGGTTTGGTACTTTCACCGGGACAGGGAACTTTCTTT.

The chain's CDR3 is CASSLAPGGAPYEQYF. The CDR3 coding sequence is TGTGCCAGCAGCTTGGCCCCTGGCGGTGCTCCCTACGAGCAGTACTTC. J is TRBJ2-7 and V is TRBV5-8; D is undetermined. Germline V gene lookup returns CDR1 SGHTS and CDR2 YDEGEE. The CDR3 extends over 16 amino acids. The V end lost 0 bases, the J end lost 2 bases, and 15 bases lay between the germline ends. Full variable domain (outside the CDR3, taken from reference TRBV5-8 and TRBJ2-7): EAGVTQSPTHLIKTRGQQATLRCSPISGHTSVYWYQQALGLGLQFLLWYDEGEERNRGNFPPRFSGRQFPNYSSELNVNALELEDSALYLCASSLAPGGAPYEQYFGPGTRLTVT.

This clone has a single count. The V and J genes are TRBV30 and TRBJ2-2; D may be TRBD1 (5 bases). The CDR3 is 14 amino acids. The germline V gene encodes CDR1 GTSNPN and CDR2 SVGIG (reference sequence). V lost 1 base, J lost 6 bases, and 12 bases lay in between. CDR3 in DNA: TGTGCCTGGAGTGGAGTAATAGGGGCCGGGGAGCTGTTTTTT. Translated: CAWSGVIGAGELFF.

This chain connects TRBV6-6 to TRBJ1-3; a weak D match, TRBD1 (6 bases). CDR1 MNHNY and CDR2 SVGAGI come from the germline V gene (reference sequence). CDR3 length: 14 residues. Trimming stripped 4 bases from V and 4 bases from J, with 11 bases between. The CDR3: CASSWGQGGNTIYF. The CDR3 DNA is TGTGCCAGCAGTTGGGGTCAGGGGGGAAACACCATATATTTT.

This chain uses TRBV5-1 with TRBJ1-4; tentatively, D is TRBD1 (6 bases). Trimming cost V 4 bases and J 3 bases, with 13 bases left between them. This CDR3 is built from 15 residues. The V gene's germline CDR1 is SGHRS and CDR2 YFSETQ. The CDR3 sequence is CASSLRTESNEKLFF. In DNA, the CDR3 is TGCGCCAGCAGCCTCCGGACAGAGTCTAATGAAAAACTGTTTTTT. Full variable domain (outside the CDR3, taken from reference TRBV5-1 and TRBJ1-4): KAGVTQTPRYLIKTRGQQVTLSCSPISGHRSVSWYQQTPGQGLQFLFEYFSETQRNKGNFPGRFSGRQFSNSRSEMNVSTLELGDSALYLCASSLRTESNEKLFFGSGTQLSVL.

The chain carries TRBV29-1 and TRBJ1-2; 7 bases are shared with TRBD1. Germline V gene data show CDR1 as SQVTM and CDR2 as ANQGSEA. This CDR3 is built from 13 residues. The ends lost 5 bases at V and 0 bases at J; junction bases unmatched: 3. CDR3 DNA: TGCAGCGTTCGCAGGGGGGCTAACTATGGCTACACCTTC. Its protein product is CSVRRGANYGYTF.

The chain is built from TRBV11-3 and TRBJ1-2, with 7 bases fitting TRBD1. Germline V gene lookup returns CDR1 SGHNT and CDR2 YENEEA. V lost 1 base and J lost 6; bases outside the gene matches: 8. CDR3 size: 15 residues. The CDR3 nucleotides are TGTGCCAGCAGCTTAGCCGCAGGGGGATTTGATGGCTACACCTTC. This sequence encodes CASSLAAGGFDGYTF.

This sequence joins TRBV29-1 and TRBJ2-7; 12 bases match TRBD1. CDR3 length equals 16 residues. Trimming cost V 4 bases and J 5 bases; bases outside gene matches: 12. CDR1 is SQVTM, CDR2 ANQGSEA, per germline. For the CDR3, the DNA is TGCAGCGTTGCCGGGACAGGGGGCGGGATCTACCACGAGCAGTACTTC. It is translated as CSVAGTGGGIYHEQYF.

This chain joins TRBV19 and TRBJ1-5, with D tentatively TRBD1 (6 bases). CDR1 is LNHDA, CDR2 SQIVND, per germline (reference sequence). The CDR3 has 14 residues. Deletions cut 9 bases from V and 6 bases from J, with 18 bases between. CDR3 coding DNA: TGTGCCAGCGCGTGGCAGGGGCTGGGTCAGCCCCAGCATTTT. Its protein is CASAWQGLGQPQHF.

The chain recombines TRBV5-1 with TRBJ2-5; D is undetermined. V dropped 0 bases and J dropped 5 bases, with 11 bases sitting between them. This CDR3 contains 14 residues. The germline CDR1 and CDR2 sequences are SGHRS and YFSETQ. CDR3 sequence: CASSLGVDGETQYF. The CDR3 DNA reads TGCGCCAGCAGCTTGGGTGTAGACGGGGAGACCCAGTACTTC.

The V and J genes are TRBV2 and TRBJ2-1, with 7 bases lining up with TRBD2. The CDR3 is 18 amino acids. Germline assignment: CDR1 SNHLY and CDR2 FYNNEI. J gave up 0 bases and V 6 bases, and 14 bases lay outside the gene matches. The CDR3 here is CASRVPASGTSSYNEQFF. CDR3 nucleotide sequence: TGTGCCAGCAGGGTCCCGGCTAGCGGCACTAGCTCCTACAATGAGCAGTTCTTC.

The rearrangement links TRBV28 to TRBJ2-3, with TRBD1 matching over 10 bases. Per the germline V gene, CDR1 is MDHEN and CDR2 is SYDVKM. The CDR3 totals 16 residues. V lost 6 bases and J lost 0; bases outside the gene matches: 6. The CDR3 DNA follows: TGTGCCAGCAGCCCCCGGGACAGGGGTAGCACAGATACGCAGTATTTT. It encodes CASSPRDRGSTDTQYF. Combining the CDR3 with reference TRBV28 and TRBJ2-3 gives the whole variable domain DVKVTQSSRYLVKRTGEKVFLECVQDMDHENMFWYRQDPGLGLRLIYFSYDVKMKEKGDIPEGYSVSREKKERFSLILESASTNQTSMYLCASSPRDRGSTDTQYFGPGTRLTVL.

V is TRBV27 and J is TRBJ1-4, with D possibly matching TRBD1 (6 bases). CDR3 length equals 14 residues. The ends were cut back, 3 bases at V and 7 bases at J, with 12 bases in the middle. Germline CDR1 is MNHEY and CDR2 is SMNVEV (reference sequence). The CDR3, as DNA: TGTGCCAGCAGTTTGCCGGGGGGCGGTGAAAAACTGTTTTTT. This gives the protein CASSLPGGGEKLFF.

The rearrangement joins TRBV27 to TRBJ2-3; 8 bases are a match to TRBD1. The V segment lost 6 bases and the J segment 9 bases; nucleotides outside the gene matches: 5. CDR1 is MNHEY and CDR2 is SMNVEV in the germline V gene (reference sequence). This CDR3 is built from 12 residues. The CDR3 bases are TGTGCCAGCAGGATGACAGGGGACACGCAGTATTTT. Translating gives CASRMTGDTQYF.

The chain links TRBV19 to TRBJ2-7; TRBD1 is a possible D gene (5 bases). The CDR3 totals 15 residues. CDR1 LNHDA and CDR2 SQIVND come from the germline V gene (reference sequence). Trimming removed 3 bases at V and 2 bases at J, with 14 bases between. The chain's CDR3 is CASSIPGRVPYEQYF. For the CDR3, the DNA is TGTGCCAGTAGTATCCCCGGCAGGGTCCCCTACGAGCAGTACTTC. Looking up the rest from reference TRBV19 and TRBJ2-7 gives the full variable domain: DGGITQSPKYLFRKEGQNVTLSCEQNLNHDAMYWYRQDPGQGLRLIYYSQIVNDFQKGDIAEGYSVSREKKESFPLTVTSAQKNPTAFYLCASSIPGRVPYEQYFGPGTRLTVT.

J is TRBJ2-7 and V is TRBV5-1; a possible D gene is TRBD1 (6 bases). The V end was cut by 0 bases, the J end by 2 bases, with 15 bases between. CDR3 length: 16 amino acids. Germline CDR1 SGHRS, CDR2 YFSETQ. The CDR3 DNA is TGCGCCAGCAGCTTGGAAAGAACAGGGATCCCCTACGAGCAGTACTTC. Translation: CASSLERTGIPYEQYF.

The J gene is TRBJ1-1, the V gene TRBV23-1, with D tentatively TRBD1 (5 bases). TRBV23-1 is marked as an open reading frame, function uncertain. CDR3 size: 16 residues. Trimming removed 2 bases from V and 0 bases from J, with 13 bases in between. The DNA for the CDR3 is TGCGCCAGCAGTCAACGGGACTGGTTATTGAACACTGAAGCTTTCTTT. Its translation is CASSQRDWLLNTEAFF.

The genes are TRBV5-1 and TRBJ1-5; D gene uncertain. Trimming removed 3 bases from V and 4 bases from J, with 14 bases in between. The CDR3 covers 15 residues. The germline V gene encodes CDR1 SGHRS and CDR2 YFSETQ. The CDR3 region is CASSWTDSTNQPQHF. The CDR3, as DNA: TGCGCCAGCAGCTGGACGGACTCTACAAATCAGCCCCAGCATTTT.

In its sample, this clone was seen once. V gene TRBV19 combines with J gene TRBJ1-1; no firm D call. This CDR3 has 13 amino acids. The ends were cut back, 6 bases at V and 2 bases at J, with 10 bases in the middle. CDR1 and CDR2 from the germline V gene are LNHDA and SQIVND (reference sequence). DNA for the CDR3: TGTGCCAGTAGCGCGGATTTCAACACTGAAGCTTTCTTT. Translation gives CASSADFNTEAFF. Using reference TRBV19 and TRBJ1-1 for the parts outside the CDR3, the full variable domain is DGGITQSPKYLFRKEGQNVTLSCEQNLNHDAMYWYRQDPGQGLRLIYYSQIVNDFQKGDIAEGYSVSREKKESFPLTVTSAQKNPTAFYLCASSADFNTEAFFGQGTRLTVV.

The chain uses TRBV28 and TRBJ2-7; D may be TRBD1 (5 bases). V dropped 6 bases and J dropped 3 bases, with 12 bases sitting between them. The CDR3 is made up of 13 amino acids. The germline CDR1 and CDR2 sequences are MDHEN and SYDVKM. CDR3 protein: CASRRQNLYEQYF. For the CDR3, the DNA is TGTGCCAGCAGGCGACAGAACCTCTACGAGCAGTACTTC.